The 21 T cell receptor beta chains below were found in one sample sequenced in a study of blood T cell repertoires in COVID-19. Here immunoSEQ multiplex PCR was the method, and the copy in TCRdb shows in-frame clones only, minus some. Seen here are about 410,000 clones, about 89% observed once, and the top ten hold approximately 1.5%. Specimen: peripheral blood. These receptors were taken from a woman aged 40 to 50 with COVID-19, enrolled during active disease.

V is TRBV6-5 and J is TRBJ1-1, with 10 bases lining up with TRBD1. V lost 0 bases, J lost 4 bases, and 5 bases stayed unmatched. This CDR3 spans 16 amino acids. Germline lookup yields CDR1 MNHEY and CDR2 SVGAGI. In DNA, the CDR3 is TGTGCCAGCAGTTACTCGGTCGGACAGGGGGGCACTGAAGCTTTCTTT. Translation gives CASSYSVGQGGTEAFF.

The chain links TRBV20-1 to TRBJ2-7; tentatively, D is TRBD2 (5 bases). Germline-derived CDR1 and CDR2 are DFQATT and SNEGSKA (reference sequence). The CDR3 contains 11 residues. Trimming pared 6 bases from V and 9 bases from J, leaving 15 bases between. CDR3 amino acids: CSAYRGEVQYF. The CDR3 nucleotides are TGCAGTGCCTATCGGGGAGAGGTGCAGTACTTC.

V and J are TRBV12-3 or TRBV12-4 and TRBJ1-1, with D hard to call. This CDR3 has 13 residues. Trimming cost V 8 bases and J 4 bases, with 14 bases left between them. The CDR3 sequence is CASRIEEGTEAFF. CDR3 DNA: TGTGCCAGCCGAATAGAGGAGGGCACTGAAGCTTTCTTT.

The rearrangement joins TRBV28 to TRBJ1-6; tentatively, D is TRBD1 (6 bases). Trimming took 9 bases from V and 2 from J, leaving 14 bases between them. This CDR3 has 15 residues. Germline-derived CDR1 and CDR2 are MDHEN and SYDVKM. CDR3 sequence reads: CASRPGVTYNSPLHF. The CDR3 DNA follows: TGTGCCAGTCGACCAGGGGTGACCTATAATTCACCCCTCCACTTT.

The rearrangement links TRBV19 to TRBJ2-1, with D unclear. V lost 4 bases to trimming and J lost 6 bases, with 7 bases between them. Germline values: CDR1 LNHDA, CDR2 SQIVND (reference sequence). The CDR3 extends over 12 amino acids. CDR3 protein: CASSRSLNEQFF. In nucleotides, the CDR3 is TGTGCCAGTAGTAGGAGTCTCAATGAGCAGTTCTTC.

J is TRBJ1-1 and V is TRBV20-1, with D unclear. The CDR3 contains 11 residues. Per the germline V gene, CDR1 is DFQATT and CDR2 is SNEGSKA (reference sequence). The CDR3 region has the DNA TGCAGCTCGCCCAGCGACACTGAAGCTTTCTTT. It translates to CSSPSDTEAFF.

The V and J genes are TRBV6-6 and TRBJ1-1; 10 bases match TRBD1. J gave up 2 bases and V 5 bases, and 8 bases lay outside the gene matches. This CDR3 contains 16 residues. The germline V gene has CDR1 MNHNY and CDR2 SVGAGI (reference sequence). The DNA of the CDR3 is TGTGCCAGCAGTCCGGGACAGGGGCACCTTAACACTGAAGCTTTCTTT. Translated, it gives CASSPGQGHLNTEAFF.

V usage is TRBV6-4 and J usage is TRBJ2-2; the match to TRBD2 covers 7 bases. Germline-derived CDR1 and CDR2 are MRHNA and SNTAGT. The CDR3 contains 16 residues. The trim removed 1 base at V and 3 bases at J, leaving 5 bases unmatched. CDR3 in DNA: TGTGCCAGCAGTGACTTACCGGGGGGAGACACCGGGGAGCTGTTTTTT. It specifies CASSDLPGGDTGELFF.

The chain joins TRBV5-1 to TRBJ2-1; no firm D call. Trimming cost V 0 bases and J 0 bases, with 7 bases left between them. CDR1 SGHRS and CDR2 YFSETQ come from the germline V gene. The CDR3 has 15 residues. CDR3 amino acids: CASSLGQISYNEQFF. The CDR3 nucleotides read TGCGCCAGCAGCTTGGGTCAGATCTCCTACAATGAGCAGTTCTTC.

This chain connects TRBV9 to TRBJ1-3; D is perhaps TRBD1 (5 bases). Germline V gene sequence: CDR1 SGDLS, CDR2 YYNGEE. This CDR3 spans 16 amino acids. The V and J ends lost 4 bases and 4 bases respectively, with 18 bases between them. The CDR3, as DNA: TGTGCCAGCAGCCCTCAGGGATTCTGGGGAGGAAACACCATATATTTT. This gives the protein CASSPQGFWGGNTIYF.

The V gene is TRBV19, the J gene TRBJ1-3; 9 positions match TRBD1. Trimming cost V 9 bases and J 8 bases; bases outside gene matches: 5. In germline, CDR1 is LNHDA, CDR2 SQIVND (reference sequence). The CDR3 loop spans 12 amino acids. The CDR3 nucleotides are TGTGCCAGCCGCGACAGGGGGTACACCATATATTTT. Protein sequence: CASRDRGYTIYF.

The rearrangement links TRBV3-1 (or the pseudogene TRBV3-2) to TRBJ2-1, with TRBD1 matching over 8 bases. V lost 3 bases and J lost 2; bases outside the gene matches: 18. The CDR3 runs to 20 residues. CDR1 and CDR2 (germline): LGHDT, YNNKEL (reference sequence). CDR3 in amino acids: CASSHVTDVTDREAYNEQFF. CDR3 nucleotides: TGTGCCAGCAGCCACGTGACCGACGTAACGGACAGGGAAGCCTACAATGAGCAGTTCTTC.

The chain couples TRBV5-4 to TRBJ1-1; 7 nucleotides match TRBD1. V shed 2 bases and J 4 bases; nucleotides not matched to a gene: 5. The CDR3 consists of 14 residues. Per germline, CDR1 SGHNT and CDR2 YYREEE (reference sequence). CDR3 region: CASSFDRASTEAFF. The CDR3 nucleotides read TGTGCCAGCAGCTTCGACAGGGCTAGCACTGAAGCTTTCTTT.

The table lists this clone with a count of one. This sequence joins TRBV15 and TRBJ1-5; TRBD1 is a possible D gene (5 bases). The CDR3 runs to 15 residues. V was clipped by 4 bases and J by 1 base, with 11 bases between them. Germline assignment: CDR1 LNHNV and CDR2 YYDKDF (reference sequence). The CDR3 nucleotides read TGTGCCACCAGCAAGGGAGGGGTCAGCAATCAGCCCCAGCATTTT. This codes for CATSKGGVSNQPQHF.

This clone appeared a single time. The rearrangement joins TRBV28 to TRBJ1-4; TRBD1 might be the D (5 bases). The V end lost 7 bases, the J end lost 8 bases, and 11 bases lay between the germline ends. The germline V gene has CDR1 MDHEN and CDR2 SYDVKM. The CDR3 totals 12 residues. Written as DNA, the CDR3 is TGTGCCAGCAATATTCGGGGGGAAAAACTGTTTTTT. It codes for CASNIRGEKLFF. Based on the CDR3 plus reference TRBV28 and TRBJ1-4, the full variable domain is DVKVTQSSRYLVKRTGEKVFLECVQDMDHENMFWYRQDPGLGLRLIYFSYDVKMKEKGDIPEGYSVSREKKERFSLILESASTNQTSMYLCASNIRGEKLFFGSGTQLSVL.

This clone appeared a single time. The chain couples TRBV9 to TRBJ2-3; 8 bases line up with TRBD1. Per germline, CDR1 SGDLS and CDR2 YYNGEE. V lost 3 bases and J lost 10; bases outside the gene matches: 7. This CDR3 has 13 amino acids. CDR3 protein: CASSAQGAGAQYF. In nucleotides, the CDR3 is TGTGCCAGCAGCGCCCAGGGGGCAGGGGCGCAGTATTTT. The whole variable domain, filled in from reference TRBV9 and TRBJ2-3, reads DSGVTQTPKHLITATGQRVTLRCSPRSGDLSVYWYQQSLDQGLQFLIQYYNGEERAKGNILERFSAQQFPDLHSELNLSSLELGDSALYFCASSAQGAGAQYFGPGTRLTVL.

Written as DNA, the CDR3 is TGCGCCAGCAGCCAAGACACGACAGGGGGAGGTAATTCACCCCTCCACTTT. It specifies CASSQDTTGGGNSPLHF. The rearrangement links TRBV4-3 to TRBJ1-6; TRBD1 matches 9 bases. This CDR3 is built from 17 residues. Germline lookup yields CDR1 LGHNA and CDR2 YSLEER. The ends lost 0 bases at V and 6 bases at J; junction bases unmatched: 6.

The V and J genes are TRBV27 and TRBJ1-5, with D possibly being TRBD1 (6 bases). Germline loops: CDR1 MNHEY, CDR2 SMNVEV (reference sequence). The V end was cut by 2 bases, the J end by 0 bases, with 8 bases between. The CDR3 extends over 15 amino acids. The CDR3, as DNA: TGTGCCAGCAGTTTAGGGACATATAGCAATCAGCCCCAGCATTTT. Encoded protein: CASSLGTYSNQPQHF.

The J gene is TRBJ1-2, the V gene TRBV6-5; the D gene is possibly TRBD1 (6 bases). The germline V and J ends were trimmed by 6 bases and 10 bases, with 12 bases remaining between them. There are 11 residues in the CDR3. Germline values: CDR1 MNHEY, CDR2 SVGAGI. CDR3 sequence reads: CASSGGQTYTF. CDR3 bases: TGTGCCAGCAGCGGTGGACAGACCTACACCTTC.

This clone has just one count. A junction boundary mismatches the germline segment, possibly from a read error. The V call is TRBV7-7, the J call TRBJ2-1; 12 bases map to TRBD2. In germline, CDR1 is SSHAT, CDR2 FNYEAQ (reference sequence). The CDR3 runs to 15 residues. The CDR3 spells CASSQLAGGWNEQFF. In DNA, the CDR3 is TGTGCTAGCAGCCAACTAGCGGGAGGTTGGAATGAGCAGTTCTTC.

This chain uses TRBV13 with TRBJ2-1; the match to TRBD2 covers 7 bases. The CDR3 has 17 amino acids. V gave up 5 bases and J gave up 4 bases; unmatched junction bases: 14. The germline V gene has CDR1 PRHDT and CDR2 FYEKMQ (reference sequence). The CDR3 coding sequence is TGTGCCAGCAGCCCGGGGACCCGCGGGAGACGGTACAATGAGCAGTTCTTC. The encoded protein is CASSPGTRGRRYNEQFF. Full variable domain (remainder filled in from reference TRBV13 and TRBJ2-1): AAGVIQSPRHLIKEKRETATLKCYPIPRHDTVYWYQQGPGQDPQFLISFYEKMQSDKGSIPDRFSAQQFSDYHSELNMSSLELGDSALYFCASSPGTRGRRYNEQFFGPGTRLTVL.